This entry lists 27 T cell receptor beta chains sequenced from one sample in a study of blood T cell repertoires in COVID-19. Assay used: immunoSEQ multiplex PCR; TCRdb lists only in-frame clones, some missing. The profile shows some 80,000 clones, approximately 83% of them singletons. Material for sequencing was peripheral blood. The receptors derive from a human donor in a cohort sampled during active COVID-19.

The chain is built from TRBV6-2 or TRBV6-3 and TRBJ1-1; a possible D gene is TRBD1 (5 bases). CDR1 and CDR2 (germline): MNHEY, SVGEGT. V was trimmed by 0 bases and J by 1 base, leaving 18 bases between them. The CDR3 is 18 amino acids. CDR3 loop: CASSYSALGALRNTEAFF. CDR3 in DNA: TGTGCCAGCAGTTACTCTGCGCTTGGGGCTTTAAGGAACACTGAAGCTTTCTTT.

The chain has TRBV19 and TRBJ1-4, with 7 bases aligning to TRBD1. Trimming at V came to 4 bases and at J to 0 bases, leaving 2 bases not matched to a gene. The CDR3 has 15 amino acids. Germline V gives CDR1 LNHDA, CDR2 SQIVND (reference sequence). The CDR3 nucleotides are TGTGCCAGTAGTAAAGGGACAGCAACTAATGAAAAACTGTTTTTT. This encodes CASSKGTATNEKLFF.

The chain links TRBV7-8 to TRBJ2-3; TRBD1 aligns across 9 bases. The CDR3 contains 18 residues. Germline CDR1 and CDR2: SGHVS and FQNEAQ. J was trimmed by 11 bases and V by 2 bases; bases with no gene match: 20. CDR3 region: CASSLQPEQGARGMGQYF. The CDR3 DNA reads TGTGCCAGCAGCTTACAACCCGAACAGGGGGCCAGGGGGATGGGGCAGTATTTT.

The genes are TRBV10-3 and TRBJ2-1, with 9 positions matching TRBD2. V was clipped by 0 bases and J by 7 bases; unmatched bases: 4. The CDR3 has 15 residues. Germline loops: CDR1 ENHRY, CDR2 SYGVKD. CDR3 amino acids: CAISESNLAGNEQFF. The CDR3 DNA follows: TGTGCCATCAGTGAGTCGAATCTAGCGGGGAATGAGCAGTTCTTC.

The gene calls are TRBV28 and TRBJ2-7, with D unresolved. V gave up 3 bases and J gave up 0 bases, with 12 bases separating them. The V gene's germline CDR1 is MDHEN and CDR2 SYDVKM. The CDR3 is 15 amino acids. For the CDR3, the DNA is TGTGCCAGCAGTTTGCCAGGAAGAAGCTCCTACGAGCAGTACTTC. Amino acids: CASSLPGRSSYEQYF.

The J gene is TRBJ2-3, the V gene TRBV10-3; TRBD2 matches 8 bases. J gave up 2 bases and V 4 bases, and 11 bases lay outside the gene matches. The length of the CDR3 is 17 residues. CDR1 ENHRY and CDR2 SYGVKD come from the germline V gene. CDR3 bases: TGTGCCATCAGTGCCAACCGGGGGGGGACGCACACAGATACGCAGTATTTT. This gives the protein CAISANRGGTHTDTQYF.

The CDR3 DNA reads as TGTGCCAGCAGCCCGGGACAGGGAGATTCACCCCTCCACTTT. This sequence encodes CASSPGQGDSPLHF. The chain links TRBV3-1 (or the pseudogene TRBV3-2) to TRBJ1-6, with TRBD1 matching over 9 bases. This CDR3 has 14 amino acids. The germline CDR1 and CDR2 sequences are LGHDT and YNNKEL (reference sequence). Trimming took 4 bases from V and 8 from J; bases not matched to a gene: 3.

This sequence joins TRBV3-1 (or the pseudogene TRBV3-2) and TRBJ2-1; D might be TRBD1 (6 bases). The CDR3 spans 15 residues. Germline V lookup: CDR1 LGHDT, CDR2 YNNKEL (reference sequence). Trimming pared 4 bases from V and 4 bases from J, leaving 14 bases between. The CDR3 nucleotides read TGTGCCAGCAGCCCCCGCCCCACAGGGTACAATGAGCAGTTCTTC. Its translation: CASSPRPTGYNEQFF.

The CDR3 DNA reads TGTGCCAGCAGCCAAGGCGGGTACGGCTATGGCTACACCTTC. Translating gives CASSQGGYGYGYTF. The chain uses TRBV14 and TRBJ1-2; no reliable D call. Per the germline V gene, CDR1 is SGHDN and CDR2 is FVKESK. V shed 1 base and J shed 4 bases, with 10 bases lying between them. The CDR3 is made up of 14 amino acids.

The CDR3 spells CASSPRLAGVEQFF. DNA of the CDR3: TGTGCCAGCAGCCCACGGCTAGCGGGAGTCGAGCAGTTCTTC. The genes are TRBV27 and TRBJ2-1; 10 bases are a match to TRBD2. The length of the CDR3 is 14 residues. V trimming: 6 bases; J trimming: 10 bases; junction bases outside the gene matches: 9. Germline CDR1 is MNHEY and CDR2 is SMNVEV (reference sequence).

V and J are TRBV25-1 and TRBJ2-3; TRBD2 aligns across 9 bases. This CDR3 region has 18 residues. The trim removed 6 bases at V and 4 bases at J, leaving 17 bases unmatched. CDR1 is MGHDK, CDR2 SYGVNS, per germline. CDR3 loop: CASSLSAGAAGGADTQYF. In nucleotides, the CDR3 is TGTGCCAGCAGCTTATCCGCGGGGGCAGCGGGAGGAGCAGATACGCAGTATTTT.

About this clone: Its ends do not fully match the called genes, so a read error is possible. V gene TRBV5-5 combines with J gene TRBJ2-4, with D possibly TRBD1 on 6 matching bases. The CDR3 spans 14 residues. Germline CDR1 SGHKS, CDR2 YYEKEE (reference sequence). CDR3 sequence reads: CTSSSQGDIGIQYF. The CDR3 DNA sequence: TGTACCAGCAGCTCACAAGGGGACATAGGCATTCAGTACTTC.

V is TRBV11-3 and J is TRBJ1-5; weak D call: TRBD1 (6 bases). The CDR3 contains 18 residues. Germline V gives CDR1 SGHNT, CDR2 YENEEA. Between the trimmed V and J ends, which lost 5 bases and 0 bases, there was a span of 20 bases. The DNA for the CDR3 is TGTGCCAGCAGCCTTCGACAGGCTGGAGAACATAGCAATCAGCCCCAGCATTTT. Translated, it gives CASSLRQAGEHSNQPQHF.

A word on this clone: The junction differs from germline at one of its ends, possibly a read error. V gene TRBV18 combines with J gene TRBJ2-7, with 9 bases lining up with TRBD1. Germline V CDR1 and CDR2: KGHSH, LQKENI. The CDR3 contains 13 residues. Here the CDR3 DNA reads TGTGCCAGCTCGCCACAGGGGGCACACGAGCAGTACTTC. Amino acid sequence: CASSPQGAHEQYF.

The rearrangement uses TRBV6-5 and TRBJ1-4, with D possibly matching TRBD1 (5 bases). Trimming shortened V by 5 bases and J by 5 bases, and 12 bases separated the two germline ends. Germline loops: CDR1 MNHEY, CDR2 SVGAGI. The CDR3 is made up of 14 amino acids. The DNA for the CDR3 is TGTGCCAGCAGTCTAGGGACTGGGAATGAAAAACTGTTTTTT. Translating it yields CASSLGTGNEKLFF.

This rearrangement joins TRBV15 to TRBJ2-7, with D possibly TRBD2 on 6 matching bases. Germline CDR1 LNHNV, CDR2 YYDKDF (reference sequence). The CDR3 runs 15 residues. Trimming took off 4 bases at V and 5 bases at J, with 18 bases between the two ends. In DNA, the CDR3 is TGTGCCACCAGCACAGCGAGGCGGGGTTCTAACGAGCAGTACTTC. It encodes CATSTARRGSNEQYF.

CDR3 DNA: TGTGCCACCAGCCCGACAGGAGAAAGCAATCAGCCCCAGCATTTT. Protein sequence: CATSPTGESNQPQHF. This sequence joins TRBV15 and TRBJ1-5; tentatively, D is TRBD1 (6 bases). Germline-derived CDR1 and CDR2 are LNHNV and YYDKDF (reference sequence). With 5 bases removed from V and 1 base from J, the gap between germline ends came to 12 bases. The CDR3 is made up of 15 amino acids.

The gene calls are TRBV27 and TRBJ2-5, with a possible D match to TRBD1 (5 bases). In germline, CDR1 is MNHEY, CDR2 SMNVEV (reference sequence). The CDR3 sequence is 13 residues long. V shed 6 bases and J shed 1 base, with 9 bases lying between them. The CDR3 sequence is CASRRQPQETQYF. DNA for the CDR3: TGTGCCAGCAGGAGACAGCCCCAAGAGACCCAGTACTTC.

The V and J genes are TRBV19 and TRBJ2-4; 7 bases are a match to TRBD1. This CDR3 region has 15 residues. V shed 6 bases, J shed 3 bases, and the junction held 8 bases outside the gene matches. CDR1 is LNHDA and CDR2 is SQIVND in the germline V gene (reference sequence). CDR3 sequence reads: CASRDRLNGKNIQYF. CDR3 DNA sequence: TGTGCCAGTAGGGACAGGCTGAATGGCAAAAACATTCAGTACTTC.

The chain recombines TRBV30 with TRBJ1-2; the D is unclear. V was shortened by 3 bases and J by 7 bases, with 9 bases between the two germline ends. There are 11 residues in the CDR3. Germline lookup yields CDR1 GTSNPN and CDR2 SVGIG (reference sequence). CDR3 amino acids: CAWRRSVGYTF. CDR3 in DNA: TGTGCCTGGAGACGGAGTGTTGGCTACACCTTC.

The chain couples TRBV6-2 or TRBV6-3 to TRBJ2-6; 9 bases align to TRBD1. V lost 0 bases and J lost 1; bases outside the gene matches: 7. Germline CDR1 reads MNHEY; CDR2 reads SVGEGT. The CDR3 is 19 residues long. The CDR3 here is CASSYSGDRALSGANVLTF. The DNA of the CDR3 is TGTGCCAGCAGTTACTCGGGGGACAGGGCTTTGTCTGGGGCCAACGTCCTGACTTTC.

V and J are TRBV6-5 and TRBJ2-1, with 10 positions matching TRBD1. CDR3 length equals 15 residues. Unmatched junction bases numbered 11, after V lost 7 bases and J lost 8 bases. The V gene's germline CDR1 is MNHEY and CDR2 SVGAGI. CDR3 residues: CASTPSTGGIDEQFF. In nucleotides, the CDR3 is TGTGCCAGCACCCCATCGACAGGGGGCATTGATGAGCAGTTCTTC.

This clone has a single count. The chain joins TRBV7-9 to TRBJ1-6; a possible D gene is TRBD1 (6 bases). Per the germline V gene, CDR1 is SEHNR and CDR2 is FQNEAQ (reference sequence). The CDR3 sequence is 15 residues long. V lost 4 bases and J lost 10, with 17 bases in between. CDR3 amino acids: CASSSQQGPGSPLHF. The CDR3 coding sequence is TGTGCCAGCAGCTCGCAACAGGGCCCGGGGTCACCCCTCCACTTT.

Many counts were recorded for this clone. The chain joins TRBV11-3 to TRBJ1-6, with 7 positions matching TRBD1. V lost 5 bases to trimming and J lost 3 bases; unmatched junction nucleotides: 7. Germline V gene sequence: CDR1 SGHNT, CDR2 YENEEA. The CDR3 consists of 16 residues. CDR3 in DNA: TGTGCCAGCAGCCACGGAGGGGACAGCTATAATTCACCCCTCCACTTT. Translating gives CASSHGGDSYNSPLHF.

The chain carries TRBV2 and TRBJ2-3, with 8 positions matching TRBD2. Germline CDR1 reads SNHLY; CDR2 reads FYNNEI. This CDR3 comprises 16 residues. J lost 4 bases, V lost 3 bases, and 9 bases had no gene match. The DNA of the CDR3 is TGTGCCAGCAGTGATCGGGATAGCGGGAAGGCAGATACGCAGTATTTT. This codes for CASSDRDSGKADTQYF.

The gene calls are TRBV5-1 and TRBJ2-5; D is ambiguous. The CDR3 covers 15 residues. Trimming took 3 bases from V and 5 from J, leaving 17 bases between them. Germline V lookup: CDR1 SGHRS, CDR2 YFSETQ. In DNA, the CDR3 is TGCGCCAGCAGCTCCTCGACATCCCCCAAGGAGACCCAGTACTTC. This translates into CASSSSTSPKETQYF. The full variable domain, with the rest looked up from reference TRBV5-1 and TRBJ2-5, is KAGVTQTPRYLIKTRGQQVTLSCSPISGHRSVSWYQQTPGQGLQFLFEYFSETQRNKGNFPGRFSGRQFSNSRSEMNVSTLELGDSALYLCASSSSTSPKETQYFGPGTRLLVL.

The J gene is TRBJ2-1, the V gene TRBV19; TRBD2 might be the D (7 bases). Germline CDR1 LNHDA, CDR2 SQIVND (reference sequence). The CDR3 is made up of 16 amino acids. V was cut by 5 bases and J by 10 bases, with 24 bases left in between. The CDR3 protein is CASSPTGLRGGQEQFF. In nucleotides, the CDR3 is TGTGCCAGTAGTCCGACGGGGCTTCGCGGGGGACAAGAGCAGTTCTTC.